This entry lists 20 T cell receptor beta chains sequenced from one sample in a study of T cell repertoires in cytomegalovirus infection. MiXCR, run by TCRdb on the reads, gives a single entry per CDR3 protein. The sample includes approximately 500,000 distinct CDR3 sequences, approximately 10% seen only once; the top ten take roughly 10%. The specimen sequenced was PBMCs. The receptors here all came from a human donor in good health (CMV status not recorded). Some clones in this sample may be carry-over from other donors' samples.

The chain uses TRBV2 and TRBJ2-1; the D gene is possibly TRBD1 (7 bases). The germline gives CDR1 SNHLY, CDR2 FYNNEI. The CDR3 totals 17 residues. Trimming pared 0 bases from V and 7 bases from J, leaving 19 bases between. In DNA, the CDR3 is TGTGCCAGCAGTGAAGCGCGGAGGGACAGCCTACAGAATGAGCAGTTCTTC. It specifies CASSEARRDSLQNEQFF.

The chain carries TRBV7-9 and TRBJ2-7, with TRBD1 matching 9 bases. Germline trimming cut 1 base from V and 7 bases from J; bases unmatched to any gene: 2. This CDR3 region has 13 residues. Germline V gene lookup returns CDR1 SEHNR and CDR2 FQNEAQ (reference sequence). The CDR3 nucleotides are TGTGCCAGCAGCTTAGAGGACAGGGGAGAGCAGTACTTC. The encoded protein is CASSLEDRGEQYF.

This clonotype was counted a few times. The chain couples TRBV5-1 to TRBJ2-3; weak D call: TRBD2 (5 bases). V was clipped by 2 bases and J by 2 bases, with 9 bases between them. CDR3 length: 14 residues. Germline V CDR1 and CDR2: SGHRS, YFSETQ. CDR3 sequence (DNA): TGCGCCAGCAGCTTCCAGCGGAACACAGATACGCAGTATTTT. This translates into CASSFQRNTDTQYF.

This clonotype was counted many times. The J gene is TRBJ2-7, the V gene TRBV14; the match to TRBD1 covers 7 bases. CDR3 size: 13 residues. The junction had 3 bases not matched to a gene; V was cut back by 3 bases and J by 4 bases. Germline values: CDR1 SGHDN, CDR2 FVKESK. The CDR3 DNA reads TGTGCCAGCAGCCAGACAGGGTTGTACGAGCAGTACTTC. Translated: CASSQTGLYEQYF.

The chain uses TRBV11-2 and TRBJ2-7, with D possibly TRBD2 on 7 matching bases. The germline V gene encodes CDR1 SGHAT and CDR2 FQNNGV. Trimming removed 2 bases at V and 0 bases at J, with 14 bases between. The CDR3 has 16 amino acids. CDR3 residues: CASSLMGGGASYEQYF. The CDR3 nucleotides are TGTGCCAGCAGCTTAATGGGGGGGGGGGCCTCCTACGAGCAGTACTTC.

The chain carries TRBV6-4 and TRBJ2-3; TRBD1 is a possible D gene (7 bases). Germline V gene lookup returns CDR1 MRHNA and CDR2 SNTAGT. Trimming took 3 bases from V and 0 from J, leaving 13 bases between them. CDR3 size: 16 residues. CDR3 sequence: CASSERRDRSTDTQYF. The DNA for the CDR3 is TGTGCCAGCAGTGAACGGAGGGACAGAAGCACAGATACGCAGTATTTT.

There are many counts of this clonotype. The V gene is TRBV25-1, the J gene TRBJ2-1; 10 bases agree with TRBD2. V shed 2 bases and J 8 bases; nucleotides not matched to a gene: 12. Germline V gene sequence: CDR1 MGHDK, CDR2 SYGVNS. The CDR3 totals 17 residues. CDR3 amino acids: CASSEGGSGGIWDEQFF. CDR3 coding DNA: TGTGCCAGCAGTGAAGGGGGTAGCGGGGGGATTTGGGATGAGCAGTTCTTC.

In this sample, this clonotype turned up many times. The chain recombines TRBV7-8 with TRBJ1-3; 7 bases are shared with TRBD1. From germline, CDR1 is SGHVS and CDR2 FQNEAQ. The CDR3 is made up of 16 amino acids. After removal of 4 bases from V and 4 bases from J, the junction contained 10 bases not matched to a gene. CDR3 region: CASSSMAGTVGNTIYF. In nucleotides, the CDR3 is TGTGCCAGCAGCTCCATGGCGGGGACAGTCGGAAACACCATATATTTT.

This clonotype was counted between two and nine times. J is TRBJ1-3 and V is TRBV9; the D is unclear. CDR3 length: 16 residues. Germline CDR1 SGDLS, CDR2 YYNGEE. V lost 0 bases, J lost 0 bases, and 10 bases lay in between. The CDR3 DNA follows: TGTGCCAGCAGCGTAGATTTCATTAACTCTGGAAACACCATATATTTT. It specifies CASSVDFINSGNTIYF. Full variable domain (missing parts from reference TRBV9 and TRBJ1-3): DSGVTQTPKHLITATGQRVTLRCSPRSGDLSVYWYQQSLDQGLQFLIQYYNGEERAKGNILERFSAQQFPDLHSELNLSSLELGDSALYFCASSVDFINSGNTIYFGEGSWLTVV.

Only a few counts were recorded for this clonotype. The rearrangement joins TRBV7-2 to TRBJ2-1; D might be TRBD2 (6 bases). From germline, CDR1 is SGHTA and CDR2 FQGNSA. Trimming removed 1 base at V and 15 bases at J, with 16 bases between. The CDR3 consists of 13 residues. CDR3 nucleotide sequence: TGTGCCAGCAGCTTAGACGGGTTGGCGGGGTTGTTCTTC. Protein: CASSLDGLAGLFF.

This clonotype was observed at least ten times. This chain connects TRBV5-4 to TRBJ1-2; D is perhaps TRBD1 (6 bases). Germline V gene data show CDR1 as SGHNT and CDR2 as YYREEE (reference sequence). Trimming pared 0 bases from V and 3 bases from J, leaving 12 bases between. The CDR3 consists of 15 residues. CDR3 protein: CASSLARGGDYGYTF. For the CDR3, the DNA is TGTGCCAGCAGCTTGGCCCGTGGGGGCGACTATGGCTACACCTTC.

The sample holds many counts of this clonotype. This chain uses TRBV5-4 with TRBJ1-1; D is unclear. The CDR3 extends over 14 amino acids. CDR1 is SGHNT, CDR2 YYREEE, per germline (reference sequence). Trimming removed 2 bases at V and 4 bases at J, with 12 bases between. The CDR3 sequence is CASSFRMEVTEAFF. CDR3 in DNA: TGTGCCAGCAGCTTTCGAATGGAGGTCACTGAAGCTTTCTTT. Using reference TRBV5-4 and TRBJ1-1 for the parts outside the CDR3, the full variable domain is ETGVTQSPTHLIKTRGQQVTLRCSSQSGHNTVSWYQQALGQGPQFIFQYYREEENGRGNFPPRFSGLQFPNYSSELNVNALELDDSALYLCASSFRMEVTEAFFGQGTRLTVV.

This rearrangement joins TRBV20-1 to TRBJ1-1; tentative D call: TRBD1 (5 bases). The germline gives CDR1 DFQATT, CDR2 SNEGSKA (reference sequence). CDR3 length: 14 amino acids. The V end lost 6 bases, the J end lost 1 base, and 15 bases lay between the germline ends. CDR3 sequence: CSALIGGRNTEAFF. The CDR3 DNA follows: TGCAGTGCCCTTATCGGGGGTAGGAACACTGAAGCTTTCTTT.

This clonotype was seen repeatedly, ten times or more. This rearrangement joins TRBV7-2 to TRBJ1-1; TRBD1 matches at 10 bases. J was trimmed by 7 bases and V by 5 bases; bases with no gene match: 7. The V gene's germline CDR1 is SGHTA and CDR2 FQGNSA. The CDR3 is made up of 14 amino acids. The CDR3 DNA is TGTGCCAGCAGCCGGGACAGGGGAATCGGTGAAGCTTTCTTT. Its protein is CASSRDRGIGEAFF.

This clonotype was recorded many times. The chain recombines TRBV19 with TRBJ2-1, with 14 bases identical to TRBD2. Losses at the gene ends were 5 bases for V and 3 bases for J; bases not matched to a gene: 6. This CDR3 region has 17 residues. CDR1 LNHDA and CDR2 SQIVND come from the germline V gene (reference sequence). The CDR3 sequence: CASSGGTSGGIYNEQFF. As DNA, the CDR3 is TGTGCCAGTAGTGGGGGGACTAGCGGGGGTATCTACAATGAGCAGTTCTTC.

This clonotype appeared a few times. The CDR3 region has the DNA TGCAGTGCTAGTTGGGTGGGGGAGTCCAATTCACCCCTCCACTTT. The encoded protein is CSASWVGESNSPLHF. The chain joins TRBV20-1 to TRBJ1-6, with D tentatively TRBD1 (5 bases). The CDR3 has 15 amino acids. Trimming pared 3 bases from V and 7 bases from J, leaving 16 bases between. The germline V gene encodes CDR1 DFQATT and CDR2 SNEGSKA (reference sequence).

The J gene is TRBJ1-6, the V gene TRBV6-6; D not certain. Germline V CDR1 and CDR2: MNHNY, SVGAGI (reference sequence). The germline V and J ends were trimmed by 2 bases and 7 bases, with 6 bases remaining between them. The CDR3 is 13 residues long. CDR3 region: CASSYNSNSPLHF. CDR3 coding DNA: TGTGCCAGCAGTTACAACAGCAATTCACCCCTCCACTTT.

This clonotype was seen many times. CDR3: CASSYSGTGDTGELFF. In DNA form, the CDR3 reads TGTGCCAGCAGTTACTCCGGGACAGGGGACACCGGGGAGCTGTTTTTT. This sequence joins TRBV6-2 or TRBV6-3 and TRBJ2-2; 10 nucleotides line up with TRBD1. V was pared by 0 bases and J by 3 bases, with 1 base of the junction left unmatched. CDR1 MNHEY and CDR2 SVGEGT come from the germline V gene. This CDR3 is 16 amino acids long.

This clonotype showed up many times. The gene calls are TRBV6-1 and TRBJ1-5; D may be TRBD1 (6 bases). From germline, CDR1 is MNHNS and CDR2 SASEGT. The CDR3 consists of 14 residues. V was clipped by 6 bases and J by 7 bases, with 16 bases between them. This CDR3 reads CASRLGGGEQPQHF. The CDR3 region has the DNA TGTGCCAGCAGACTGGGGGGGGGCGAACAGCCCCAGCATTTT.

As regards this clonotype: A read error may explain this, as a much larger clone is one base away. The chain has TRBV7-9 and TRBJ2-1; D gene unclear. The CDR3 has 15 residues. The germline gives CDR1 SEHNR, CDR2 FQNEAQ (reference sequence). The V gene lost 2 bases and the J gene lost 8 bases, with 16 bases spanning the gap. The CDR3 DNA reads TGTGCCAGCAGCTTAACGGCCCTATCCGGTGATGAGCAGTTCTTC. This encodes CASSLTALSGDEQFF.